A selection of T cell receptor beta chains follows, all from one sample in a study of cytomegalovirus exposure and HLA in healthy donors. The protocol was immunoSEQ multiplex PCR, while the TCRdb copy is restricted to in-frame clones and leaves out a portion. The sample lists some 110,000 clones; roughly three fifths were seen once. The specimen was PBMCs. The receptors derive from a woman aged 40-49 years in good health and CMV-seropositive. Both conserved end residues are part of each CDR3. A D gene is named only where the DNA matches it firmly. Size values are once, few and many counts, or a class for expanded clones, and some rows have none.

cdr3_nt cdr3_aa j_call clone_size d_call v_call
TGTGCCACCAGCAGAACATACGGAGGGCCGGATTGCGTATTT CATSRTYGGPDCVF TRBJ2-3 . . TRBV15
TGTGCCAGCAGCTTGGACTATTCGAACACCGGGGAGCTGTTTTTT CASSLDYSNTGELFF TRBJ2-2 . . TRBV5-4
TGCGCCAGCAGCCCGGACAGCTCTAGCAATCAGCCCCAGCATTTT CASSPDSSSNQPQHF TRBJ1-5 few . TRBV5-1
TGTGCCAGCAGCTTATTCGGGAATTCAGAGACCCAGTACTTC CASSLFGNSETQYF TRBJ2-5 . . TRBV7-2
TGCGCCAGCAGCTCGGAGCGGGAGGGCAACTACGAGCAGTACTTC CASSSEREGNYEQYF TRBJ2-7 . TRBD2 TRBV5-1
TGTGCCAGCAGCTTATTCGGGGGAGGGGAAGCTTTCTTT CASSLFGGGEAFF TRBJ1-1 . . TRBV7-3
TGTGCCAGTAGGACGACAGGGGGAAACATTCAGTACTTC CASRTTGGNIQYF TRBJ2-4 . TRBD1 TRBV19
TGTGCCTGGAATAGACAGGGGCCCCTGTTTTTT CAWNRQGPLFF TRBJ2-2 . TRBD1 TRBV30
TGTGCCAGCAGTATGACTAGCGCTCTCGGCACAGATACGCAGTATTTT CASSMTSALGTDTQYF TRBJ2-3 . TRBD2 TRBV6-4
TGTGCCAGCAGCGGTAGACTAGCGGGATTCGACACCGGGGAGCTGTTTTTT CASSGRLAGFDTGELFF TRBJ2-2 . TRBD2 TRBV9
TGTGCCTGGAGTCAAGGAGGGGGCGCGTCAGATACGCAGTATTTT CAWSQGGGASDTQYF TRBJ2-3 few . TRBV30
TGTGCCACCACCGAACGGGGTGGAGATAGCAATCAGCCCCAGCATTTT CATTERGGDSNQPQHF TRBJ1-5 . . TRBV6-6
TGTGCCAGCAGCTTGGCAAAGGACAGGGGAGCAGATACGCAGTATTTT CASSLAKDRGADTQYF TRBJ2-3 . TRBD1 TRBV5-4
TGTGCCAGCAGCTCCCTCCTAGCGAGCAAGAGGACCCAGTACTTC CASSSLLASKRTQYF TRBJ2-5 few . TRBV7-9
TGTGCCAGCAGCCAAGTCGCGGGCCCCACCGGGGAGCTGTTTTTT CASSQVAGPTGELFF TRBJ2-2 . . TRBV14
TGTGCCAGCAGTTCCTTATTCGACAGGGCGCTCGAGCCCCAGCATTTT CASSSLFDRALEPQHF TRBJ1-5 . TRBD1 TRBV27
TGTGCCATCAGTGAGGACAGGGCAGTCCAGCCCCAGCATTTT CAISEDRAVQPQHF TRBJ1-5 few TRBD1 TRBV10-3
TGTGCCAGCAGCGGGATACAGGGGAGCGGCCAGCCCCAGCATTTT CASSGIQGSGQPQHF TRBJ1-5 . TRBD1 TRBV9
TGTGCCAGCAGCAAGACGAAGGGAGGAACCGCTGAAGCTTTCTTT CASSKTKGGTAEAFF TRBJ1-1 . . TRBV7-9
TGTGCCAGCAGCCGAACCGAAGAGGGGGCATTCTTC CASSRTEEGAFF TRBJ2-1 few TRBD1 TRBV7-2
TGTGCCAGCAGTTACTCGGGGAGGACATTCGGTGAGGAGCAGTTCTTC CASSYSGRTFGEEQFF TRBJ2-1 . . TRBV6-5
TGTGCCAGCAGTCCTAGAATCCGGGACTATGAAGCTTTCTTT CASSPRIRDYEAFF TRBJ1-1 . . TRBV6-6